The rows below give T cell receptor beta chains drawn from one sample of a study of shared clonotypes between healthy human individuals. Profiling relied on immunoSEQ multiplex PCR, and the TCRdb table lists in-frame clones only, not all of them. The sample gives more than 2 million clones, about 94% of which show up once; about 0.13% is in the top ten. The sequenced material came from naive CD4+ T cells sorted from blood. Receptors originate from a man in his late teens or twenties in good health. CDR3s include the opening cysteine and the closing phenylalanine or tryptophan. The D gene is left open where the match is weak. For some rows the clone size is stated as once, few or many, or as a class when expanded; others skip it.

D: .; J: TRBJ2-6; size: .; V: TRBV5-5; CDR3: CASSLAVGSGANVLTF; DNA: TGTGCCAGCAGCTTGGCCGTAGGATCTGGGGCCAACGTCCTGACTTTC
D: .; J: TRBJ1-5; size: .; V: TRBV6-5; CDR3: CASRPDSSNQPQHF; DNA: TGTGCCAGCAGGCCGGACTCAAGCAATCAGCCCCAGCATTTT
D: .; J: TRBJ1-1; size: .; V: TRBV10-1; CDR3: CASSVNPTPNTEAFF; DNA: TGCGCCAGCAGTGTTAATCCGACACCGAACACTGAAGCTTTCTTT
D: .; J: TRBJ2-3; size: .; V: TRBV6-1; CDR3: CASSDRGMTSTDTQYF; DNA: TGTGCCAGCAGTGACAGGGGTATGACTAGCACAGATACGCAGTATTTT
D: TRBD1; J: TRBJ1-2; size: .; V: TRBV5-1; CDR3: CASSRDSNYGYTF; DNA: TGCGCCAGCAGCCGGGACAGCAACTATGGCTACACCTTC
D: .; J: TRBJ1-1; size: .; V: TRBV7-6; CDR3: CASRLAGLNTEAFF; DNA: TGTGCCAGCAGGTTGGCAGGCCTGAACACTGAAGCTTTCTTT
D: TRBD1; J: TRBJ1-4; size: .; V: TRBV28; CDR3: CASSPNSGTGSEKLFF; DNA: TGTGCCAGCAGTCCGAATTCCGGGACAGGGAGTGAAAAACTGTTTTTT
D: .; J: TRBJ1-2; size: .; V: TRBV7-2; CDR3: CASSLWTDGSYGYTF; DNA: TGTGCCAGCAGCCTATGGACTGATGGATCCTATGGCTACACCTTC
D: .; J: TRBJ1-1; size: .; V: TRBV7-9; CDR3: CASSLGPGQNTEAFF; DNA: TGTGCCAGCAGCTTAGGACCAGGGCAGAACACTGAAGCTTTCTTT
D: .; J: TRBJ1-6; size: .; V: TRBV30; CDR3: CAWRGTGTANSPLHF; DNA: TGTGCCTGGAGGGGGACCGGGACGGCTAATTCACCCCTCCACTTT
D: TRBD1; J: TRBJ2-2; size: .; V: TRBV27; CDR3: CASSPFPLTGTGVNTGELFF; DNA: TGTGCCAGCAGTCCTTTTCCCCTGACCGGGACAGGGGTCAACACCGGGGAGCTGTTTTTT
D: .; J: TRBJ1-4; size: .; V: TRBV25-1; CDR3: CASSEGIGLGEKLFF; DNA: TGTGCCAGCAGTGAGGGGATCGGGCTGGGTGAAAAACTGTTTTTT
D: TRBD1; J: TRBJ2-5; size: .; V: TRBV9; CDR3: CASSVTGGHTADATQYF; DNA: TGTGCCAGCAGCGTGACAGGGGGACACACTGCCGACGCGACCCAGTACTTC
D: TRBD1; J: TRBJ1-4; size: once; V: TRBV30; CDR3: CAWSGQGEKLFF; DNA: TGTGCCTGGAGTGGACAGGGTGAAAAACTGTTTTTT
D: .; J: TRBJ2-7; size: .; V: TRBV5-1; CDR3: CASSSGDTSYEQYF; DNA: TGCGCCAGCAGCTCGGGAGACACCTCCTACGAGCAGTACTTC
D: TRBD2; J: TRBJ2-3; size: .; V: TRBV4-1; CDR3: CASSHPGLAAEQYF; DNA: TGCGCCAGCAGCCACCCGGGACTAGCGGCTGAGCAGTATTTT
D: .; J: TRBJ1-5; size: .; V: TRBV5-6; CDR3: CASSLGPGSNQPQHF; DNA: TGTGCCAGCAGCCTGGGGCCTGGGAGCAATCAGCCCCAGCATTTT
D: TRBD1; J: TRBJ2-5; size: .; V: TRBV2; CDR3: CASSDQGTGKETQYF; DNA: TGTGCCAGCAGTGACCAGGGGACAGGGAAGGAGACCCAGTACTTC
D: TRBD1; J: TRBJ2-7; size: .; V: TRBV7-2; CDR3: CASSADRGLISYEQYF; DNA: TGTGCCAGCAGCGCGGACAGGGGTCTTATCTCCTACGAGCAGTACTTC
D: TRBD1; J: TRBJ1-6; size: once; V: TRBV5-1; CDR3: CASSQTGETSPLHF; DNA: TGCGCCAGCAGCCAGACAGGGGAAACTTCACCCCTCCACTTT
D: .; J: TRBJ2-7; size: few; V: TRBV25-1; CDR3: CASSGTAPYEQYF; DNA: TGTGCCAGCAGTGGGACAGCGCCCTACGAGCAGTACTTC
D: TRBD1; J: TRBJ1-6; size: .; V: TRBV15; CDR3: CATSRDGTVSNSPLHF; DNA: TGTGCCACCAGCAGAGACGGGACAGTTTCTAATTCACCCCTCCACTTT
D: TRBD1; J: TRBJ2-5; size: .; V: TRBV5-1; CDR3: CASSTGQPMTQYF; DNA: TGCGCCAGCAGCACGGGACAGCCTATGACCCAGTACTTC
D: .; J: TRBJ2-5; size: .; V: TRBV30; CDR3: CAWSDLLGTQYF; DNA: TGTGCCTGGAGTGACCTCTTAGGGACCCAGTACTTC
D: .; J: TRBJ2-1; size: once; V: TRBV19; CDR3: CASRGWTPSNEQFF; DNA: TGTGCCAGTAGAGGCTGGACTCCCTCCAATGAGCAGTTCTTC
D: TRBD1; J: TRBJ2-1; size: .; V: TRBV6-5; CDR3: CASSSDRGKQFF; DNA: TGTGCCAGCAGTTCGGACAGGGGTAAGCAGTTCTTC
D: .; J: TRBJ2-2; size: .; V: TRBV5-1; CDR3: CASSRDTQNTGELFF; DNA: TGCGCCAGCAGCAGGGACACCCAGAACACCGGGGAGCTGTTTTTT
D: TRBD1; J: TRBJ2-7; size: .; V: TRBV5-4; CDR3: CASSSPTGASYEQYF; DNA: TGTGCCAGCAGCTCCCCCACAGGGGCCTCCTACGAGCAGTACTTC
D: .; J: TRBJ1-2; size: .; V: TRBV10-3; CDR3: CAISESFASAITYTF; DNA: TGTGCCATCAGTGAGTCGTTTGCCTCGGCTATTACCTACACCTTC
D: .; J: TRBJ1-6; size: few; V: TRBV30; CDR3: CAWSGGGSYNSPLHF; DNA: TGTGCCTGGAGTGGCGGAGGATCCTATAATTCACCCCTCCACTTT
D: .; J: TRBJ1-4; size: .; V: TRBV9; CDR3: CASSALGGEKLFF; DNA: TGTGCCAGCAGCGCCCTGGGAGGGGAAAAACTGTTTTTT
D: .; J: TRBJ1-3; size: .; V: TRBV7-7; CDR3: CASSLAGTIGNTIYF; DNA: TGTGCTAGCAGCTTAGCGGGGACAATTGGAAACACCATATATTTT
D: .; J: TRBJ1-1; size: .; V: TRBV4-3; CDR3: CASSRLLGTEAFF; DNA: TGCGCCAGCAGCCGCCTTCTAGGCACTGAAGCTTTCTTT
D: TRBD1; J: TRBJ2-7; size: .; V: TRBV7-2; CDR3: CASRSPGTGGAEQYF; DNA: TGTGCCAGCAGGAGTCCCGGGACAGGGGGGGCCGAGCAGTACTTC
D: TRBD2; J: TRBJ2-1; size: .; V: TRBV30; CDR3: CAWSKLAGGSNEQFF; DNA: TGTGCCTGGAGTAAATTAGCGGGAGGGTCCAATGAGCAGTTCTTC
D: .; J: TRBJ1-1; size: .; V: TRBV18; CDR3: CASSVEARGNTEAFF; DNA: TGTGCCAGCTCCGTAGAAGCCCGGGGAAACACTGAAGCTTTCTTT
D: TRBD1; J: TRBJ1-1; size: .; V: TRBV6-5; CDR3: CASRRSQGARVF; DNA: TGTGCCAGCAGGCGATCACAGGGGGCGCGGGTCTTT
D: TRBD1; J: TRBJ1-5; size: .; V: TRBV6-1; CDR3: CASSERQGNGAQHF; DNA: TGTGCCAGCAGTGAGAGACAGGGGAACGGGGCCCAGCATTTT
D: .; J: TRBJ1-6; size: .; V: TRBV5-4; CDR3: CASSEQSSYNSPLHF; DNA: TGTGCCAGCAGCGAACAGAGCTCCTATAATTCACCCCTCCACTTT
D: TRBD1; J: TRBJ2-7; size: .; V: TRBV25-1; CDR3: CASSEYGITTGGLYEQYF; DNA: TGTGCCAGCAGTGAATACGGAATTACAACAGGGGGTCTTTACGAGCAGTACTTC
D: TRBD1; J: TRBJ1-2; size: .; V: TRBV6-1; CDR3: CASSVGTGNYGYTF; DNA: TGTGCCAGCAGTGTGGGGACAGGGAACTATGGCTACACCTTC
D: TRBD2; J: TRBJ2-6; size: .; V: TRBV6-6; CDR3: CASLAGVAGANVLTF; DNA: TGTGCCAGCTTAGCGGGAGTGGCTGGGGCCAACGTCCTGACTTTC
D: .; J: TRBJ2-7; size: .; V: TRBV28; CDR3: CASSLGARATGEQYF; DNA: TGTGCCAGCAGTTTAGGGGCCAGGGCCACGGGAGAGCAGTACTTC
D: TRBD1; J: TRBJ2-5; size: .; V: TRBV2; CDR3: CASSESPTGETQYF; DNA: TGTGCCAGCAGTGAAAGCCCGACAGGGGAGACCCAGTACTTC
D: .; J: TRBJ2-5; size: .; V: TRBV27; CDR3: CASSTGLRETQYF; DNA: TGTGCCAGCAGTACTGGACTGAGGGAGACCCAGTACTTC
D: .; J: TRBJ2-3; size: .; V: TRBV11-1; CDR3: CASSQWTGADTQYF; DNA: TGTGCCAGCAGCCAATGGACCGGGGCGGATACGCAGTATTTT
D: TRBD2; J: TRBJ2-3; size: .; V: TRBV2; CDR3: CASSLAVYSTDTQYF; DNA: TGTGCCAGCAGTCTAGCGGTGTATAGCACAGATACGCAGTATTTT
D: TRBD2; J: TRBJ2-4; size: .; V: TRBV18; CDR3: CASSPPGREGNIQYF; DNA: TGTGCCAGCTCACCCCCGGGCAGGGAGGGGAACATTCAGTACTTC
D: .; J: TRBJ1-5; size: .; V: TRBV4-1; CDR3: CASSQVYGFQPQHF; DNA: TGCGCCAGCAGCCAAGTATATGGCTTTCAGCCCCAGCATTTT
D: .; J: TRBJ1-2; size: .; V: TRBV28; CDR3: CASTLQVGGGYTF; DNA: TGTGCCAGCACCCTTCAGGTGGGTGGTGGCTACACCTTC
D: .; J: TRBJ2-2; size: .; V: TRBV7-2; CDR3: CASKNAAGTSTGELFF; DNA: TGTGCCAGCAAGAACGCGGCCGGGACATCGACCGGGGAGCTGTTTTTT
D: TRBD2; J: TRBJ2-1; size: .; V: TRBV19; CDR3: CASTSSGRSNEQFF; DNA: TGTGCCAGTACCTCTAGCGGGAGATCCAATGAGCAGTTCTTC
D: .; J: TRBJ1-2; size: .; V: TRBV30; CDR3: CAWSRVARGYTF; DNA: TGTGCCTGGAGTAGGGTCGCCCGGGGCTACACCTTC
D: .; J: TRBJ1-1; size: .; V: TRBV18; CDR3: CASSPYMNTEAFF; DNA: TGTGCCAGCTCACCTTACATGAACACTGAAGCTTTCTTT
D: TRBD2; J: TRBJ2-3; size: once; V: TRBV10-3; CDR3: CATGGEAGDTQYF; DNA: TGTGCCACGGGGGGGGAAGCAGGAGATACGCAGTATTTT
D: .; J: TRBJ1-2; size: .; V: TRBV6-5; CDR3: CASSYGRDYGYTF; DNA: TGTGCCAGCAGTTACGGCCGGGACTATGGCTACACCTTC
D: TRBD1; J: TRBJ2-7; size: .; V: TRBV7-9; CDR3: CASSLAGQAGEQYF; DNA: TGTGCCAGCAGCTTAGCGGGACAGGCCGGCGAGCAGTACTTC